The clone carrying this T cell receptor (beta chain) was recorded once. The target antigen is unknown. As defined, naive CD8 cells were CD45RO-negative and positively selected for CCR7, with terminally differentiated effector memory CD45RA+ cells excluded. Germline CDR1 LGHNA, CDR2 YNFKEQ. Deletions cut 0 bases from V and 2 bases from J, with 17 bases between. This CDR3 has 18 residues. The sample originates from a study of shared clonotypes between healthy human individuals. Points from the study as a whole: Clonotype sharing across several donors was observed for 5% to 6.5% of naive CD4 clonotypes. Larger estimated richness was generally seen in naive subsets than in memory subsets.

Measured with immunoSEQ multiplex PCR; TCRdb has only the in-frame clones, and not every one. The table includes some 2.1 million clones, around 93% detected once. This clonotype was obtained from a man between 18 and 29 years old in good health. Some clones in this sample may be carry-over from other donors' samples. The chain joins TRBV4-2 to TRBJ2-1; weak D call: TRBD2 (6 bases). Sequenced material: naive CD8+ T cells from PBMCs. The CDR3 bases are TGTGCCAGCAGCCAAGATCGACCTAGCGAGCTAGCCTACAATGAGCAGTTCTTC. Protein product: CASSQDRPSELAYNEQFF.